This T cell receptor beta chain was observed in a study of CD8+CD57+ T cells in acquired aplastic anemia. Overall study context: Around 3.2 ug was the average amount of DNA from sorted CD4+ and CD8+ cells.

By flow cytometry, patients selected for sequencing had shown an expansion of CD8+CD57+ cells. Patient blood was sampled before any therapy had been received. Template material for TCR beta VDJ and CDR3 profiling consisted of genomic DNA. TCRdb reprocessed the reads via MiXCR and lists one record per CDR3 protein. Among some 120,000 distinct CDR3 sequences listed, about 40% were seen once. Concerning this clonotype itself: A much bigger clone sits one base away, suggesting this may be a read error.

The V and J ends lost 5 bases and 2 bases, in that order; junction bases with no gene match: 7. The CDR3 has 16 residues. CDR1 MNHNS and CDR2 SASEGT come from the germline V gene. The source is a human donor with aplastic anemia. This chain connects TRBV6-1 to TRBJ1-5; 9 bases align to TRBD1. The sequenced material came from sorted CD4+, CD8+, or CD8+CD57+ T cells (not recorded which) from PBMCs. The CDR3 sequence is CASSQEDRGCNQPQHF. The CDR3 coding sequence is TGTGCCAGCAGTCAAGAGGACAGGGGTTGCAATCAGCCCCAGCATTTT.